Listed below are T cell receptor beta chains from one sample, sequenced in a study of CD8 T cells in ankylosing spondylitis. MiXCR was run by TCRdb on the 5' RACE reads, yielding one entry per CDR3 protein. This sample yields fewer than 650,000 distinct CDR3 sequences, of which 9.5% to 15% are seen a single time; under 7.5% belongs to the top ten. Sequencing input: blood, either unsorted or a sorted T cell fraction (not recorded which). These receptors originate from a male donor with ankylosing spondylitis. The CDR3 runs from the conserved cysteine through the conserved F or W. Fields, in order: J gene, V gene, CDR3 protein.

J: TRBJ2-2; V: TRBV12-3/TRBV12-4; CDR3: CASSLGGRATGELFF
J: TRBJ2-3; V: TRBV2; CDR3: CASNPGQGGTTDTQYF
J: TRBJ2-1; V: TRBV29-1; CDR3: CSVDGKSGQGPRFEQFF
J: TRBJ1-5; V: TRBV6-1; CDR3: CASSVTTAVHQPQHF
J: TRBJ1-5; V: TRBV19; CDR3: CASSIREGGVGNQPQHF
J: TRBJ2-3; V: TRBV5-1; CDR3: CASREGTSATDTQYF
J: TRBJ1-2; V: TRBV27; CDR3: CASWTGDGYTF
J: TRBJ2-7; V: TRBV3-1; CDR3: CASSQEVQVVFF
J: TRBJ2-3; V: TRBV5-6; CDR3: CASGGGSSGTDTQYF
J: TRBJ2-5; V: TRBV20-1; CDR3: CSAIPSGREETQYF
J: TRBJ2-1; V: TRBV12-3/TRBV12-4; CDR3: CASSLWGYNEQFF
J: TRBJ2-1; V: TRBV4-1; CDR3: CASSHGQRGDNEQFF
J: TRBJ2-1; V: TRBV5-1; CDR3: CASSWLAGPYNEQFF
J: TRBJ2-2; V: TRBV7-9; CDR3: CASSLGQGITTGELFF
J: TRBJ2-5; V: TRBV3-1; CDR3: CASSHHPETQYF